The 5 T cell receptor beta chains below were found in one sample sequenced in a study of blood T cell repertoires in COVID-19. Clones were sequenced by immunoSEQ multiplex PCR, and TCRdb holds only the in-frame ones, with some missing. The sample lists approximately 210,000 clones, approximately 82% occurring once. The sequencing sample was made of peripheral blood. These receptors were taken from a woman aged 50 to 65 with acute or convalescent COVID-19.

This sequence joins TRBV15 and TRBJ2-2, with TRBD1 matching 9 bases. CDR1 and CDR2 from the germline V gene are LNHNV and YYDKDF (reference sequence). Trimming removed 5 bases from V and 6 bases from J; junction bases left unmatched: 7. This CDR3 region has 15 residues. CDR3 nucleotide sequence: TGTGCCACCAGCCCGGGACAGGGATGGGCCGGGGAGCTGTTTTTT. It specifies CATSPGQGWAGELFF.

V and J are TRBV7-9 and TRBJ2-5, with TRBD2 identical over 12 bases. The CDR3 has 17 residues. The V gene's germline CDR1 is SEHNR and CDR2 FQNEAQ (reference sequence). Trimming removed 6 bases from V and 5 bases from J; junction bases left unmatched: 13. CDR3 sequence reads: CASRPRTSGALSETQYF. DNA for the CDR3: TGTGCCAGCAGACCTAGGACTAGCGGGGCACTGAGTGAGACCCAGTACTTC. Variable domain in full (rest from reference TRBV7-9 and TRBJ2-5): DTGVSQNPRHKITKRGQNVTFRCDPISEHNRLYWYRQTLGQGPEFLTYFQNEAQLEKSRLLSDRFSAERPKGSFSTLEIQRTEQGDSAMYLCASRPRTSGALSETQYFGPGTRLLVL.

The count of this clone is one. V usage is TRBV24-1 and J usage is TRBJ2-3; 7 bases fit TRBD2. J lost 2 bases, V lost 0 bases, and 10 bases had no gene match. CDR1 is KGHDR, CDR2 SFDVKD, per germline. The CDR3 is 18 amino acids. The CDR3 is CATSDLDGSSGFTDTQYF. In DNA form, the CDR3 reads TGTGCCACCAGTGATTTGGACGGCTCTAGCGGATTCACAGATACGCAGTATTTT.

The chain has TRBV7-4 and TRBJ1-5; unclear D gene. V gave up 5 bases and J gave up 0 bases, with 20 bases separating them. Germline lookup yields CDR1 SGHVT and CDR2 SQSDAQ. This CDR3 has 18 amino acids. CDR3 DNA: TGTGCCAGCAGCCCAATTGGGCCAGTCTCTAATAGCAATCAGCCCCAGCATTTT. It codes for CASSPIGPVSNSNQPQHF.

The table lists this clone with a few counts. The same CDR3 is also encoded by other DNA sequences in this sample. This sequence joins TRBV19 and TRBJ2-1, with TRBD2 matching over 15 bases. From germline, CDR1 is LNHDA and CDR2 SQIVND (reference sequence). The CDR3 sequence is 16 residues long. The V and J ends lost 6 bases and 10 bases, in that order; junction bases with no gene match: 10. CDR3 DNA: TGTGCCAGTAGCGCCCCGGGACTAGCGGGAGGTCGAGAGCAGTTCTTC. Amino acid sequence: CASSAPGLAGGREQFF.